This TCR beta chain was observed in a study of blood T cell repertoires in COVID-19. Study-wide background: Acute and convalescent COVID-19 samples came from the United States, Italy and Spain.

Germline-derived CDR1 and CDR2 are GTSNPN and SVGIG (reference sequence). The CDR3 is made up of 11 amino acids. V was pared by 4 bases and J by 0 bases, with 4 bases between. Data came from immunoSEQ multiplex PCR; TCRdb stores just in-frame clones and leaves some out. The sample records more than 250,000 clones, approximately 90% being singletons. The J gene is TRBJ2-7, the V gene TRBV30; D is undetermined. The sample consisted of PBMCs or T cells enriched from blood (not recorded which). The sequence was obtained from a woman aged 25-40 years who had recovered from COVID-19. DNA of the CDR3: TGTGCCTGGACAGACTCCTACGAGCAGTACTTC. This sequence encodes CAWTDSYEQYF.